This TCR beta chain was identified during a study of blood T cell repertoires in COVID-19. Study details: COVID-19 samples, acute and convalescent, were from the United States, Italy and Spain. PBMCs, B-cell-depleted T cells, or T cells were the source of the cDNA or gDNA that made up the material.

Per the authors' pipeline: Reference gene primer amplification gave estimated nucleated cell counts. This table comes from immunoSEQ multiplex PCR, and its TCRdb copy is limited to in-frame clones, with some not included. D and trimming come from the DNA, and the V and J calls and clone size come from that table. The sample records more than 60,000 clones, 80% to 85% being singletons. This CDR3 has 16 residues. Germline CDR1 and CDR2: SGHRS and YFSETQ. The ends were cut back, 4 bases at V and 0 bases at J, with 15 bases in the middle. The chain joins TRBV5-1 to TRBJ2-3; a weak D match, TRBD1 (6 bases). Sequences were obtained from peripheral blood. This sequence originates from a human donor in a cohort sampled during active COVID-19. DNA of the CDR3: TGCGCCAGCAGCGTGGGACACAGAACTAGCACAGATACGCAGTATTTT. Protein product: CASSVGHRTSTDTQYF.